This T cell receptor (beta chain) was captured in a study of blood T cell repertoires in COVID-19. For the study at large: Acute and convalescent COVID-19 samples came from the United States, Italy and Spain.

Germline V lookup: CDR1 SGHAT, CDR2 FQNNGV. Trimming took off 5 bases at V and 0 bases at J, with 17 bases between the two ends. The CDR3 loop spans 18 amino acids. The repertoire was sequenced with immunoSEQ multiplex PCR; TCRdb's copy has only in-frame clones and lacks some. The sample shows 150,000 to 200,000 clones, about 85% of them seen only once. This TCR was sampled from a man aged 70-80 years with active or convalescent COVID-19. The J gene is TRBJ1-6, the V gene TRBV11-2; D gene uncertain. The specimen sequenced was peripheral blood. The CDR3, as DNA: TGTGCCAGCAGCGTAAGCCTCCGCCGGAGCTCCTATAATTCACCCCTCCACTTT. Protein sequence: CASSVSLRRSSYNSPLHF.